Listed below are T cell receptor beta chains from one sample, sequenced in a study of OX40 agonist ivuxolimab in advanced cancers. Produced via immunoSEQ multiplex PCR; TCRdb's table is partial and in-frame only. Among 94,000 or so clones listed, 84% were seen once. The sample in question was CD4+ or CD8+ T cells sorted from blood, obtained in a trial of the OX40 agonist ivuxolimab. The receptors derive from an adult with an advanced solid tumor such as melanoma, head and neck, liver or kidney cancer. CDR3s include the opening cysteine and the closing phenylalanine or tryptophan. A D gene is named only where the DNA matches it firmly. Some rows mark clone size as missing; the rest say once, few, many or name a class of expanded clone.

j_call clone_size v_call d_call cdr3_aa cdr3_nt
TRBJ2-1 - TRBV9 TRBD1 CASSVGGQGANNEQFF TGTGCCAGCAGCGTAGGTGGACAGGGGGCAAACAATGAGCAGTTCTTC
TRBJ2-6 once TRBV4-1 - CASSQEGPGSNVLTF TGCGCCAGCAGCCAAGAAGGGCCAGGCAGCAACGTCCTGACTTTC
TRBJ2-5 - TRBV2 TRBD1 CASSERAAGGQTQYF TGTGCCAGCAGTGAAAGGGCCGCAGGGGGACAGACCCAGTACTTC
TRBJ2-1 - TRBV5-1 TRBD2 CASRGLAGTYSYNEQFF TGCGCCAGCAGGGGACTAGCGGGGACCTATTCATACAATGAGCAGTTCTTC
TRBJ1-6 - TRBV5-1 - CASSLLGQTSSYNSPLHF TGCGCCAGCAGCCTTCTCGGGCAGACCAGCTCCTATAATTCACCCCTCCACTTT
TRBJ2-2 few TRBV5-6 - CASSPQYTGELFF TGTGCCAGCAGCCCTCAGTACACCGGGGAGCTGTTTTTT
TRBJ1-6 - TRBV6-6 - CASSVTGTDNSPLHF TGTGCCAGCAGTGTAACCGGGACGGATAATTCACCCCTCCACTTT
TRBJ2-1 - TRBV11-1 - CASRGRLSDEQFF TGTGCCTCTCGGGGTAGGTTAAGCGATGAGCAGTTCTTC
TRBJ1-1 - TRBV7-9 - CASNLLRPGQSDTEAFF TGTGCCAGCAACCTCTTGCGACCTGGGCAGTCGGACACTGAAGCTTTCTTT
TRBJ1-2 once TRBV19 - CASSPSGGEVYYGYTF TGTGCCAGTAGCCCGTCGGGGGGGGAGGTTTACTATGGCTACACCTTC
TRBJ2-1 - TRBV7-2 TRBD1 CASRRQGNSDEQFF TGTGCCAGCAGGCGACAGGGGAACTCGGATGAGCAGTTCTTC
TRBJ2-5 - TRBV29-1 - CSVVWGIQETQYF TGCAGCGTTGTTTGGGGGATTCAAGAGACCCAGTACTTC
TRBJ1-1 few TRBV7-9 - CASSLDENTEAFF TGTGCCAGCAGCTTAGACGAGAACACTGAAGCTTTCTTT
TRBJ2-3 once TRBV11-2 - CASSEAGTDTQYF TGTGCCAGCAGCGAGGCCGGCACAGATACGCAGTATTTT
TRBJ1-6 - TRBV5-1 - CASSPRTVYNSPLHF TGCGCCAGCAGCCCGCGGACAGTTTATAATTCACCCCTCCACTTT
TRBJ1-4 - TRBV19 TRBD1 CASSGTGGKEKLFF TGTGCCAGTAGTGGGACAGGGGGTAAAGAAAAACTGTTTTTT
TRBJ1-4 - TRBV5-4 - CASSAWTATNEKLFF TGTGCCAGCAGCGCTTGGACAGCAACTAATGAAAAACTGTTTTTT
TRBJ1-3 - TRBV7-2 - CASSLAGGWDTIYF TGTGCCAGCAGCTTAGCAGGCGGTTGGGACACCATATATTTT
TRBJ2-1 - TRBV10-3 - CAISVAGRDPGSYNEQFF TGTGCCATCAGTGTCGCGGGAAGAGACCCCGGCTCCTACAATGAGCAGTTCTTC
TRBJ2-5 - TRBV30 - CAWSRRIQETQYF TGTGCCTGGAGTCGTCGAATTCAAGAGACCCAGTACTTC
TRBJ1-1 - TRBV6-6 TRBD1 CASSQGQGYTEAFF TGTGCCAGCAGCCAAGGACAGGGGTATACTGAAGCTTTCTTT
TRBJ2-1 once TRBV9 TRBD1 CASSVTGQGPNEQFF TGTGCCAGCAGCGTAACTGGACAGGGTCCCAATGAGCAGTTCTTC
TRBJ2-1 - TRBV9 TRBD2 CASSVVAAGDNEQFF TGTGCCAGCAGCGTAGTAGCTGCGGGGGACAATGAGCAGTTCTTC
TRBJ1-1 - TRBV7-9 - CASSSSGWNTEAFF TGTGCCAGCAGCTCTTCAGGGTGGAACACTGAAGCTTTCTTT
TRBJ2-5 - TRBV18 - CASSPGRAGETQYF TGTGCCAGCTCACCGGGCCGGGCCGGGGAGACCCAGTACTTC
TRBJ1-2 - TRBV5-1 - CASSLGHNYGYTF TGCGCCAGCAGCTTGGGGCACAACTATGGCTACACCTTC
TRBJ2-7 - TRBV6-5 - CASTLRLDAYEQYF TGTGCCAGCACCCTTCGACTAGACGCCTACGAGCAGTACTTC
TRBJ2-1 few TRBV11-2 TRBD1 CASRDRRFYNEQFF TGTGCCAGCAGGGACAGGCGATTTTACAATGAGCAGTTCTTC
TRBJ1-4 - TRBV11-2 TRBD1 CASRKGAGGTATNEKLFF TGTGCCAGCAGGAAGGGGGCAGGGGGTACCGCAACTAATGAAAAACTGTTTTTT
TRBJ1-1 - TRBV6-5 TRBD1 CASSYGTGWDTEAFF TGTGCCAGCAGTTACGGGACAGGGTGGGACACTGAAGCTTTCTTT
TRBJ1-2 - TRBV5-6 - CASSLGQLDYGYTF TGTGCCAGCAGCTTGGGACAGCTAGACTATGGCTACACCTTC
TRBJ2-4 - TRBV6-5 TRBD1 CASRRQGIQYF TGTGCCAGCAGGAGACAGGGCATTCAGTACTTC
TRBJ1-6 few TRBV6-1 TRBD1 CASSERGQGSSPLHF TGTGCCAGCAGTGAAAGGGGACAGGGATCTTCACCCCTCCACTTT
TRBJ2-2 - TRBV5-6 TRBD2 CASSWGGNTGELFF TGTGCCAGCAGCTGGGGGGGTAACACCGGGGAGCTGTTTTTT
TRBJ2-3 few TRBV6-6 TRBD2 CASSLVLAGALVTQYF TGTGCCAGCAGTCTCGTACTAGCGGGGGCCCTCGTCACGCAGTATTTT
TRBJ1-1 - TRBV5-4 - CASSLIPAFNTEAFF TGTGCCAGCAGCTTAATCCCGGCTTTCAACACTGAAGCTTTCTTT
TRBJ2-1 - TRBV11-3 TRBD2 CASSPPGGFEQFF TGTGCCAGCAGCCCCCCGGGGGGTTTTGAGCAGTTCTTC